These 31 T cell receptor beta chains share one sample of origin, sequenced in a study of siplizumab effects on memory and regulatory T cells. The method was immunoSEQ multiplex PCR; TCRdb's version includes in-frame clones alone and lacks a portion of them. The sample has fewer than 85,000 clones, approximately 86% seen once. Sequencing used Tregs sorted from blood. The receptors shown here come from a human donor in good health.

V usage is TRBV4-1 and J usage is TRBJ2-1; D tentatively fits TRBD1 or TRBD2 (5 bases each). The CDR3 is 17 amino acids. Trimming took 0 bases from V and 0 from J, leaving 12 bases between them. From germline, CDR1 is MGHRA and CDR2 YSYEKL. CDR3 nucleotide sequence: TGCGCCAGCAGCCAAGAGTGGGGACGGAGCTCCTACAATGAGCAGTTCTTC. This gives the protein CASSQEWGRSSYNEQFF.

This chain joins TRBV28 and TRBJ1-2; 11 bases are shared with TRBD1. Losses at the gene ends were 8 bases for V and 4 bases for J; bases not matched to a gene: 9. The CDR3 extends over 15 amino acids. CDR1 is MDHEN and CDR2 is SYDVKM in the germline V gene. The CDR3 DNA follows: TGTGCCAGCGACTCCGGGACAGGGGGTGCCTATGGCTACACCTTC. It specifies CASDSGTGGAYGYTF.

This clone was counted a single time. The V and J genes are TRBV28 and TRBJ1-2; 7 nucleotides match TRBD1. Losses at the gene ends were 3 bases for V and 4 bases for J; bases not matched to a gene: 8. CDR3 length: 15 residues. Germline V gives CDR1 MDHEN, CDR2 SYDVKM. CDR3 in DNA: TGTGCCAGCAGTTTCACCCAGTACAGGGGCTATGGCTACACCTTC. It translates to CASSFTQYRGYGYTF.

In its sample, this clone was seen once. The J gene is TRBJ2-5, the V gene TRBV18; tentatively, D is TRBD1 (6 bases). The end of the DNA is better explained by TRBJ2-7, so the J call may be wrong. The length of the CDR3 is 13 residues. CDR1 is KGHSH, CDR2 LQKENI, per germline. The CDR3 region is CASSQGPTYEQYF. For the CDR3, the DNA is TGTGCCAGCTCTCAGGGGCCAACCTACGAGCAGTACTTC.

The rearrangement links TRBV6-6 to TRBJ2-2, with D maybe TRBD2 (6 bases). The CDR3 has 15 residues. V lost 2 bases, J lost 0 bases, and 7 bases lay in between. Germline V gene sequence: CDR1 MNHNY, CDR2 SVGAGI (reference sequence). The CDR3 here is CASSYLASNTGELFF. The CDR3 bases are TGTGCCAGCAGTTACCTAGCGTCGAACACCGGGGAGCTGTTTTTT.

The chain's CDR3 is CASSPWDGYEQYF. As DNA, the CDR3 is TGTGCCAGCTCACCATGGGACGGCTACGAGCAGTACTTC. The chain has TRBV18 and TRBJ2-7, with D possibly called TRBD1 or TRBD2 (5 bases each). The CDR3 spans 13 residues. The V gene lost 2 bases and the J gene lost 3 bases, with 8 bases spanning the gap. From germline, CDR1 is KGHSH and CDR2 LQKENI.

The chain has TRBV7-9 and TRBJ1-5, with TRBD1 as a possible D gene (6 bases). Germline V gene lookup returns CDR1 SEHNR and CDR2 FQNEAQ (reference sequence). CDR3 size: 15 residues. V gave up 5 bases and J gave up 3 bases, with 14 bases separating them. CDR3 nucleotides: TGTGCCAGCAGCCTGGGGGGGGGCCCCAATCAGCCCCAGCATTTT. Translated: CASSLGGGPNQPQHF.

The chain combines TRBV10-3 with TRBJ1-2, with D tentatively TRBD1 (5 bases). This CDR3 spans 12 amino acids. V was pared by 2 bases and J by 5 bases, with 6 bases between. Germline loops: CDR1 ENHRY, CDR2 SYGVKD. CDR3 bases: TGTGCCATCAGTGAGGGGGCATATGGCTACACCTTC. This encodes CAISEGAYGYTF.

The V call is TRBV4-1, the J call TRBJ1-2; no reliable D call. CDR3 length equals 15 residues. Per germline, CDR1 MGHRA and CDR2 YSYEKL. V was shortened by 1 base and J by 8 bases, with 17 bases between the two germline ends. The CDR3 sequence is CASSQGWVPLEGYTF. The CDR3 DNA reads TGCGCCAGCAGCCAAGGTTGGGTGCCCCTCGAAGGCTACACCTTC.

This chain links TRBV7-9 with TRBJ1-1; perhaps TRBD1 as D (6 bases). The V gene's germline CDR1 is SEHNR and CDR2 FQNEAQ (reference sequence). The CDR3 contains 13 residues. V lost 4 bases and J 4 bases, leaving 10 bases between the germline ends. CDR3 in amino acids: CASSSRQATEAFF. CDR3 DNA: TGTGCCAGCAGCTCACGACAGGCCACTGAAGCTTTCTTT.

This chain links TRBV5-4 with TRBJ2-5, with D perhaps TRBD1 or TRBD2 (5 bases each). Germline V gene lookup returns CDR1 SGHNT and CDR2 YYREEE (reference sequence). This CDR3 is 16 amino acids long. Trimming removed 1 base at V and 1 base at J, with 14 bases between. This CDR3 is CASSLFVGVLQETQYF. The CDR3 region has the DNA TGTGCCAGCAGCTTGTTTGTGGGGGTCCTCCAAGAGACCCAGTACTTC.

In nucleotides, the CDR3 is TGTGCCAGCAGCTTCGGGACAGGGGGCGGCCGGAAATTGAGGACAACGCAGTATTTT. Amino acids: CASSFGTGGGRKLRTTQYF. The chain joins TRBV9 to TRBJ2-3, with TRBD1 matching 12 bases. Germline lookup yields CDR1 SGDLS and CDR2 YYNGEE. V lost 4 bases and J lost 9; bases outside the gene matches: 21. The CDR3 is made up of 19 amino acids.

The chain uses TRBV10-3 and TRBJ2-3; D is uncertain. The V end was cut by 2 bases, the J end by 0 bases, with 6 bases between. The CDR3 is made up of 14 amino acids. Germline assignment: CDR1 ENHRY and CDR2 SYGVKD. The CDR3 sequence: CAISEPVSTDTQYF. The CDR3 DNA reads TGTGCCATCAGTGAGCCGGTTAGCACAGATACGCAGTATTTT.

The J gene is TRBJ1-1, the V gene TRBV19; 7 bases line up with TRBD1. CDR1 LNHDA and CDR2 SQIVND come from the germline V gene (reference sequence). With V trimmed by 1 base and J by 0 bases, 2 bases remained unmatched. CDR3 size: 15 residues. The CDR3 loop is CASSIGQGLNTEAFF. Written as DNA, the CDR3 is TGTGCCAGTAGTATAGGACAGGGTTTGAACACTGAAGCTTTCTTT.

This clone appeared a single time. The V gene is TRBV2, the J gene TRBJ2-4; no definite D call. The CDR3 is 11 amino acids. The germline gives CDR1 SNHLY, CDR2 FYNNEI. V lost 6 bases and J lost 9, with 9 bases in between. CDR3 residues: CASRDIRIQYF. CDR3 in DNA: TGTGCCAGCAGAGATATTCGCATTCAGTACTTC.

This clone came up a few times. The J gene is TRBJ1-1, the V gene TRBV6-6, with D perhaps TRBD1 (5 bases). Germline CDR1 MNHNY, CDR2 SVGAGI (reference sequence). Trimming cost V 5 bases and J 3 bases, with 16 bases left between them. The CDR3 has 15 amino acids. The CDR3 loop is CASSRGSGTYTEAFF. CDR3 DNA sequence: TGTGCCAGCAGTCGAGGATCAGGGACCTACACTGAAGCTTTCTTT.

This rearrangement joins TRBV2 to TRBJ1-2, with a weak D call TRBD1 (5 bases). Germline V gene lookup returns CDR1 SNHLY and CDR2 FYNNEI. V shed 8 bases and J shed 3 bases, with 10 bases lying between them. The CDR3 length is 12 residues. The CDR3 is CASPGVYYGYTF. DNA of the CDR3: TGTGCCAGCCCGGGGGTCTACTATGGCTACACCTTC.

V is TRBV5-6 and J is TRBJ1-1, with D perhaps TRBD1 (5 bases). The CDR3 length is 13 residues. Germline CDR1 SGHDT, CDR2 YYEEEE. V was cut by 6 bases and J by 4 bases, with 13 bases left in between. The CDR3 protein is CASIEMGGTEAFF. The DNA of the CDR3 is TGTGCCAGCATTGAGATGGGGGGCACTGAAGCTTTCTTT.

The gene calls are TRBV7-9 and TRBJ2-7; no firm D call. The CDR3 consists of 11 residues. Trimming shortened V by 5 bases and J by 7 bases, and 9 bases separated the two germline ends. The germline gives CDR1 SEHNR, CDR2 FQNEAQ (reference sequence). The CDR3 sequence: CASSPRDEQYF. The CDR3, as DNA: TGTGCCAGCAGCCCACGTGATGAGCAGTACTTC.

In its sample, this clone was seen a few times. The CDR3 reads CASSTYQGANYGYTF. The CDR3 bases are TGTGCCAGTAGTACCTACCAGGGGGCCAACTATGGCTACACCTTC. This chain connects TRBV19 to TRBJ1-2; 8 bases are a match to TRBD1. There are 15 residues in the CDR3. CDR1 LNHDA and CDR2 SQIVND come from the germline V gene (reference sequence). J gave up 2 bases and V 4 bases, and 6 bases lay outside the gene matches.

The chain employs TRBV4-3 and TRBJ2-1, with D perhaps TRBD1 or TRBD2 (5 bases each). This CDR3 comprises 15 residues. The ends were cut back, 0 bases at V and 10 bases at J, with 16 bases in the middle. Germline V gene lookup returns CDR1 LGHNA and CDR2 YSLEER. Here the CDR3 DNA reads TGCGCCAGCAGCCAAGAAGCTCGCTGGGGGAAGGAGCAGTTCTTC. Its protein product is CASSQEARWGKEQFF.

The genes are TRBV7-9 and TRBJ2-1; 8 nucleotides line up with TRBD2. V dropped 6 bases and J dropped 0; count of bases not matched to a gene: 10. Germline-derived CDR1 and CDR2 are SEHNR and FQNEAQ (reference sequence). This CDR3 contains 17 residues. CDR3 region: CASRPSGGGSSYNEQFF. CDR3 nucleotide sequence: TGTGCCAGCAGGCCAAGCGGGGGCGGGAGCTCCTACAATGAGCAGTTCTTC.

This sequence joins TRBV19 and TRBJ2-7; the match to TRBD1 covers 10 bases. The CDR3 has 15 amino acids. Germline CDR1 is LNHDA and CDR2 is SQIVND (reference sequence). After removal of 7 bases from V and 2 bases from J, the junction contained 8 bases not matched to a gene. Here the CDR3 DNA reads TGTGCCAGTATATTTGTAGGGACAGGGGCCTACGAGCAGTACTTC. It encodes CASIFVGTGAYEQYF. Full variable domain (missing parts from reference TRBV19 and TRBJ2-7): DGGITQSPKYLFRKEGQNVTLSCEQNLNHDAMYWYRQDPGQGLRLIYYSQIVNDFQKGDIAEGYSVSREKKESFPLTVTSAQKNPTAFYLCASIFVGTGAYEQYFGPGTRLTVT.

The chain carries TRBV6-5 and TRBJ1-2, with TRBD1 matching over 11 bases. CDR1 is MNHEY, CDR2 SVGAGI, per germline. V was clipped by 6 bases and J by 4 bases; unmatched bases: 7. This CDR3 has 15 amino acids. DNA of the CDR3: TGTGCCAGCAGATCCTTGGGACAGGGGGGCTATGGCTACACCTTC. The encoded protein is CASRSLGQGGYGYTF.

This clone was counted between two and nine times. The chain employs TRBV11-3 and TRBJ2-1; no firm D call. From germline, CDR1 is SGHNT and CDR2 YENEEA. The CDR3 is made up of 14 amino acids. V shed 2 bases and J shed 1 base, with 6 bases lying between them. Written as DNA, the CDR3 is TGTGCCAGCAGCTTAATGGGGTCCTACAATGAGCAGTTCTTC. Its translation: CASSLMGSYNEQFF.

The chain joins TRBV2 to TRBJ2-4; D perhaps matches TRBD1 (5 bases). The V end lost 4 bases, the J end lost 4 bases, and 11 bases lay between the germline ends. Germline CDR1 is SNHLY and CDR2 is FYNNEI. This CDR3 contains 14 residues. The CDR3 bases are TGTGCCAGCAGTGTCCAGGGTAGGAAAAACATTCAGTACTTC. Translated, it gives CASSVQGRKNIQYF. The complete variable domain, with remaining parts taken from reference TRBV2 and TRBJ2-4, reads EPEVTQTPSHQVTQMGQEVILRCVPISNHLYFYWYRQILGQKVEFLVSFYNNEISEKSEIFDDQFSVERPDGSNFTLKIRSTKLEDSAMYFCASSVQGRKNIQYFGAGTRLSVL.

This clone was recorded at least ten times. The CDR3 DNA is TGCAGTGCTCGGACAGCCCCCGGCTACACCTTC. It encodes CSARTAPGYTF. The chain uses TRBV20-1 and TRBJ1-2, with a weak D call TRBD1 (6 bases). This CDR3 has 11 residues. V was shortened by 5 bases and J by 8 bases, with 12 bases between the two germline ends. Germline V CDR1 and CDR2: DFQATT, SNEGSKA (reference sequence).

This rearrangement joins TRBV7-2 to TRBJ2-2; the D is unclear. CDR1 SGHTA and CDR2 FQGNSA come from the germline V gene. This CDR3 comprises 14 residues. V lost 3 bases and J 4 bases, leaving 9 bases between the germline ends. The CDR3 DNA reads TGTGCCAGCAGCTTTCTGGCAGGCACCGGGGAGCTGTTTTTT. Translated, it gives CASSFLAGTGELFF.

This clone was detected once. The chain couples TRBV7-9 to TRBJ2-7; perhaps TRBD1 as D (5 bases). The CDR3 totals 12 residues. Germline V gene lookup returns CDR1 SEHNR and CDR2 FQNEAQ (reference sequence). Between the trimmed V and J ends, which lost 1 base and 13 bases, there was a span of 14 bases. The CDR3 protein is CASSLETDRSYF. The CDR3, as DNA: TGTGCCAGCAGCTTAGAAACAGACAGATCATACTTC.

V gene TRBV5-1 combines with J gene TRBJ2-2; 9 bases map to TRBD1. J lost 1 base, V lost 4 bases, and 5 bases had no gene match. The CDR3 loop spans 16 amino acids. Per the germline V gene, CDR1 is SGHRS and CDR2 is YFSETQ. This CDR3 is CASSPWGQGNTGELFF. DNA for the CDR3: TGCGCCAGCAGCCCGTGGGGACAGGGGAACACCGGGGAGCTGTTTTTT.

This clone was found once. This rearrangement joins TRBV4-1 to TRBJ2-1, with 9 nucleotides matching TRBD1. J gave up 12 bases and V 1 base, and 7 bases lay outside the gene matches. The CDR3 contains 14 residues. Germline V gene lookup returns CDR1 MGHRA and CDR2 YSYEKL. The CDR3 DNA reads as TGCGCCAGCAGCCAAGGGGACAGGGTCTGGTTGCAGTTCTTC. Translation: CASSQGDRVWLQFF.